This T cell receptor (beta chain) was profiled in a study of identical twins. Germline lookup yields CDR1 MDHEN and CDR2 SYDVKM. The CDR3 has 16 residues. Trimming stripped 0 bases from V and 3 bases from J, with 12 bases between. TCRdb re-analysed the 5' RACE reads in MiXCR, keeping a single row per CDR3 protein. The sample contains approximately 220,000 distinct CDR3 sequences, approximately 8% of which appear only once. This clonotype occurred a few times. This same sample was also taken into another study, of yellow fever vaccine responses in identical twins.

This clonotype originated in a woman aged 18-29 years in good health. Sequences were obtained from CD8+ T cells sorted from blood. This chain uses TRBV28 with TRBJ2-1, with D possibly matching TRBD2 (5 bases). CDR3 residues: CASSLWGVGFYNEQFF. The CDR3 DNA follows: TGTGCCAGCAGTTTATGGGGAGTGGGATTCTACAATGAGCAGTTCTTC.